The source of this T cell receptor beta chain is a study of technical replicates of blood from a few donors. This clone has only a few counts. The CDR3 has 15 amino acids. Germline CDR1 LNHDA, CDR2 SQIVND (reference sequence). Trimming cost V 7 bases and J 4 bases; bases outside gene matches: 5. Clones were read by immunoSEQ multiplex PCR, and TCRdb kept only the in-frame ones, dropping some. The sample has approximately 81,000 clones; 96% are singletons. The chain uses TRBV19 and TRBJ2-1, with 12 nucleotides matching TRBD2. The sequence was obtained from a human donor in good health. Material: T cells isolated from PBMCs. The CDR3 sequence is CASTSGTSGYNEQFF. The CDR3 DNA is TGTGCCAGTACCTCAGGGACTAGCGGGTACAATGAGCAGTTCTTC.